This entry lists 7 T cell receptor beta chains sequenced from one sample in a study of radiation and T cells in renal cell carcinoma. Time point specified: blood 2 weeks post-SBRT. Regarding treatment: 15 Gy SBRT to primary tumor, nephrectomy 4 weeks later. Generated by immunoSEQ multiplex PCR, the TCRdb table keeps only in-frame clones and is missing some. The profile shows approximately 79,000 clones, about 80% of them singletons. The sequences come from blood, collected from a patient whose treatment included radiotherapy and nephrectomy. These receptors were collected from a man aged 55-75 years with renal cell carcinoma.

Here the CDR3 DNA reads TGTGCCAGCAGTCCTATCGAAAGGGGGGGCGCGAACACTGAAGCTTTCTTT. Protein product: CASSPIERGGANTEAFF. The V gene is TRBV28, the J gene TRBJ1-1, with D possibly being TRBD1 (6 bases). V lost 5 bases to trimming and J lost 1 base, with 20 bases between them. Germline V lookup: CDR1 MDHEN, CDR2 SYDVKM. The CDR3 has 17 residues.

This sequence joins TRBV7-2 and TRBJ2-2; D is ambiguous. Trimming took off 0 bases at V and 0 bases at J, with 8 bases between the two ends. The CDR3 covers 16 residues. From germline, CDR1 is SGHTA and CDR2 FQGNSA. CDR3 DNA: TGTGCCAGCAGCTTAGCAGCTCTAGCGAACACCGGGGAGCTGTTTTTT. Its protein product is CASSLAALANTGELFF.

The table lists this clone with a count of one. The chain recombines TRBV7-6 with TRBJ2-2; D not resolved. Germline-derived CDR1 and CDR2 are SGHVS and FNYEAQ. With 1 base removed from V and 8 bases from J, the gap between germline ends came to 8 bases. The CDR3 has 13 residues. The chain's CDR3 is CASSLDLGGELFF. CDR3 DNA sequence: TGTGCCAGCAGCTTAGACCTAGGGGGGGAGCTGTTTTTT. The full variable domain, its missing parts supplied by reference TRBV7-6 and TRBJ2-2, is GAGVSQSPRYKVTKRGQDVALRCDPISGHVSLYWYRQALGQGPEFLTYFNYEAQQDKSGLPNDRFSAERPEGSISTLTIQRTEQRDSAMYRCASSLDLGGELFFGEGSRLTVL.

The chain couples TRBV20-1 to TRBJ1-2; D remains unclear. Trimming cost V 6 bases and J 6 bases, with 11 bases left between them. The CDR3 has 11 amino acids. From germline, CDR1 is DFQATT and CDR2 SNEGSKA (reference sequence). The CDR3 DNA reads as TGCAGTGCCCCCAGACCGGATGGCTACACCTTC. Translated, it gives CSAPRPDGYTF.

The chain joins TRBV27 to TRBJ1-1; D unresolved. V gave up 1 base and J gave up 6 bases, with 15 bases separating them. This CDR3 contains 15 residues. Looked up from germline, CDR1 is MNHEY and CDR2 is SMNVEV (reference sequence). CDR3 nucleotide sequence: TGTGCCAGCAGTTTATATGCCAGGAGGGTGCCTGAAGCTTTCTTT. This sequence encodes CASSLYARRVPEAFF.

This chain connects TRBV11-1 to TRBJ2-5; TRBD2 aligns across 12 bases. The CDR3 contains 17 residues. Trimming at V came to 6 bases and at J to 0 bases, leaving 8 bases not matched to a gene. The germline CDR1 and CDR2 sequences are SGHAT and FQDESV (reference sequence). The CDR3 protein is CASSRTSGRTYQETQYF. The CDR3 nucleotides read TGTGCCAGCAGTAGAACTAGCGGGAGGACGTACCAAGAGACCCAGTACTTC.

This chain joins TRBV30 and TRBJ1-3, with 7 bases aligning to TRBD1. In germline, CDR1 is GTSNPN, CDR2 SVGIG (reference sequence). Trimming at V came to 5 bases and at J to 1 base, leaving 2 bases not matched to a gene. The length of the CDR3 is 13 residues. Here the CDR3 reads CAWDRASGNTIYF. CDR3 sequence (DNA): TGTGCCTGGGACAGGGCGTCTGGAAACACCATATATTTT.